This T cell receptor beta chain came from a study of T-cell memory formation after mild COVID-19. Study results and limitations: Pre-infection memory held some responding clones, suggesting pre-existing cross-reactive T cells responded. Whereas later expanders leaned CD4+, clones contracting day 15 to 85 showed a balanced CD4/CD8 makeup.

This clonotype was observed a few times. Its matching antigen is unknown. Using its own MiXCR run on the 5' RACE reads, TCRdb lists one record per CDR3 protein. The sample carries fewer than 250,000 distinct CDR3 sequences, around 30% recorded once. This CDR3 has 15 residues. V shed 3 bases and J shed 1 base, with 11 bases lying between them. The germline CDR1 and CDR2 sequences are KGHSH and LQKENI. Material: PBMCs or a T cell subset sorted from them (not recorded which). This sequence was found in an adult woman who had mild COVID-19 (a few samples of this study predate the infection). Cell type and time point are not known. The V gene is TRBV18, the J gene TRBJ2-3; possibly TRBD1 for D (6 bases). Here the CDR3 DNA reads TGTGCCAGCTCACCCTCGGACAGCCGCACAGATACGCAGTATTTT. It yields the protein CASSPSDSRTDTQYF.